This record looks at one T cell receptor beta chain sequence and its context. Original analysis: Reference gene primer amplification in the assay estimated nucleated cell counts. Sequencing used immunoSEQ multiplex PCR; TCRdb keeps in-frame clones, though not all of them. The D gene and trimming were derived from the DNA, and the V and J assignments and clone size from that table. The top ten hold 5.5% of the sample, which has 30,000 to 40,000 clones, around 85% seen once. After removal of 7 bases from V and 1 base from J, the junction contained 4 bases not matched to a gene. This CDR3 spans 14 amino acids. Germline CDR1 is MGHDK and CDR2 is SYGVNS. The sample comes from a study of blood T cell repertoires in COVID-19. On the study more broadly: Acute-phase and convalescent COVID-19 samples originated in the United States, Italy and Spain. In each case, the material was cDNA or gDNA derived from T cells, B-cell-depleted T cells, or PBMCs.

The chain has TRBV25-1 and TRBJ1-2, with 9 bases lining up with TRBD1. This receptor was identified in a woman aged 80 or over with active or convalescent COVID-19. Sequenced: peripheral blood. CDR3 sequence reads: CASKGQGLNYGYTF. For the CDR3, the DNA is TGTGCCAGCAAAGGACAGGGGCTTAACTATGGCTACACCTTC.